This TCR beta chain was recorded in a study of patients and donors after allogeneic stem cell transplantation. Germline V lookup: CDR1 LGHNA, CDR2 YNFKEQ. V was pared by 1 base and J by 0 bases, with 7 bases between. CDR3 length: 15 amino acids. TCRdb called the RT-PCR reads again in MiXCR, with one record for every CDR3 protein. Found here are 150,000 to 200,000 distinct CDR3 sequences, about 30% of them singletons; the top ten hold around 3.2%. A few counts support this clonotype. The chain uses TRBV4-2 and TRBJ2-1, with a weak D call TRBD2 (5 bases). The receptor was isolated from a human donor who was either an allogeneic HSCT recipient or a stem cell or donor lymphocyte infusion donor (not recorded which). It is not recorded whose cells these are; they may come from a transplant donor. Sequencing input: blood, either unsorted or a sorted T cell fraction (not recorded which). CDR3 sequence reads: CASSQAGSSYNEQFF. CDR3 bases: TGTGCCAGCAGCCAAGCGGGAAGCTCCTACAATGAGCAGTTCTTC.